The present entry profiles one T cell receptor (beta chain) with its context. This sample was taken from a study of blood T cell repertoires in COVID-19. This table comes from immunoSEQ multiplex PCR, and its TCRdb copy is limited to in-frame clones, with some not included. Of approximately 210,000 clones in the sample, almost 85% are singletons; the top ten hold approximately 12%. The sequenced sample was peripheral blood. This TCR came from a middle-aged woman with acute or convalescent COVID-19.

The CDR3 DNA is TGCGCCAGCAGCGTAGGGACTAGCCCGGAAGATCCCCAGTATTTT. This codes for CASSVGTSPEDPQYF. The gene calls are TRBV5-1 and TRBJ2-3; TRBD2 agrees at 9 bases. V lost 4 bases to trimming and J lost 12 bases; unmatched junction nucleotides: 15. The CDR3 totals 15 residues. The germline V gene encodes CDR1 SGHRS and CDR2 YFSETQ.